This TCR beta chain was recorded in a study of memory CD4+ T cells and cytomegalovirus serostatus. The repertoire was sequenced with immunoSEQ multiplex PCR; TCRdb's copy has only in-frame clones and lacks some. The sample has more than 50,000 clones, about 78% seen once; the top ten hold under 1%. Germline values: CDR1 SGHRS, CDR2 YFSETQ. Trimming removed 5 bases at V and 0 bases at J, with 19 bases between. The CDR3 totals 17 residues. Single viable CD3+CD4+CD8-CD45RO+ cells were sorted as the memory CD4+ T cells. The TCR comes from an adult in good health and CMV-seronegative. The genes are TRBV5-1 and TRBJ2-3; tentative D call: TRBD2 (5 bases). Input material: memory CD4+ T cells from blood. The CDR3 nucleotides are TGCGCCAGCAGTTGGCCGGAGGACTTTACTAGCACAGATACGCAGTATTTT. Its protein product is CASSWPEDFTSTDTQYF.